This T cell receptor beta chain was recovered during a study of identical twins. Whole-study results and caveats: Partly confounded zero-insertion analyses could result from invariant MAIT and iNKT cells. Insertion counts were lower in abundant cord blood beta clonotypes, a trend that memory repertoires did not show.

A note on this clonotype: Its cognate antigen is unknown.

Germline CDR1 and CDR2: SGHTA and FQGNSA. This CDR3 has 16 residues. V shed 5 bases, J shed 2 bases, and the junction held 8 bases outside the gene matches. Via MiXCR, TCRdb re-called the 5' RACE reads, giving one row per CDR3 protein. The sample yields more than 1.5 million distinct CDR3 sequences, roughly 35% seen once. Input material: cord blood. The chain recombines TRBV7-2 with TRBJ2-2, with 7 positions matching TRBD1. This receptor was identified in a newborn girl in good health. In DNA form, the CDR3 reads TGTGCCAGCAGCCCTCAGACAGGGATCAACACCGGGGAGCTGTTTTTT. The encoded protein is CASSPQTGINTGELFF. Based on the CDR3 plus reference TRBV7-2 and TRBJ2-2, the full variable domain is GAGVSQSPSNKVTEKGKDVELRCDPISGHTALYWYRQSLGQGLEFLIYFQGNSAPDKSGLPSDRFSAERTGGSVSTLTIQRTQQEDSAVYLCASSPQTGINTGELFFGEGSRLTVL.